These 25 T cell receptor beta chains were all obtained from the same sample, sequenced in a study of T cells after yellow fever vaccination. TCRdb fed the 5' RACE reads into MiXCR, producing one record per CDR3 protein. The sample consists of approximately 580,000 distinct CDR3 sequences, about a sixth of them appearing once. The starting material was PBMCs, obtained about 5 days after the first yellow fever vaccination. These receptors all stem from a man aged 18-30 years who received the YFV17D yellow fever vaccine.

This clonotype was counted only a few times. The chain recombines TRBV6-5 with TRBJ1-5; a weak D match, TRBD1 (6 bases). Trimming pared 0 bases from V and 2 bases from J, leaving 8 bases between. Germline assignment: CDR1 MNHEY and CDR2 SVGAGI. The CDR3 has 15 residues. The CDR3 sequence: CASSYSGGGNQPQHF. DNA for the CDR3: TGTGCCAGCAGTTACTCAGGGGGAGGCAATCAGCCCCAGCATTTT.

Only a few counts were recorded for this clonotype. The rearrangement links TRBV10-3 to TRBJ2-2, with 9 bases identical to TRBD2. The CDR3 totals 17 residues. Trimming removed 0 bases from V and 4 bases from J; junction bases left unmatched: 6. Germline CDR1 reads ENHRY; CDR2 reads SYGVKD. CDR3 region: CAISESSLAGITGELFF. The CDR3 nucleotides are TGTGCCATCAGTGAGTCGTCTCTAGCGGGGATCACCGGGGAGCTGTTTTTT.

The chain employs TRBV7-6 and TRBJ1-3, with D unclear. Trimming took off 1 base at V and 0 bases at J, with 19 bases between the two ends. This CDR3 spans 19 amino acids. From germline, CDR1 is SGHVS and CDR2 FNYEAQ. As DNA, the CDR3 is TGTGCCAGCAGCTTAGTACATTCGGCGGCCGCGTACTCTGGAAACACCATATATTTT. Translating it yields CASSLVHSAAAYSGNTIYF.

This clonotype was observed many times. The chain links TRBV6-2 or TRBV6-3 to TRBJ2-5; D ambiguous. The CDR3 extends over 11 amino acids. The germline V and J ends were trimmed by 2 bases and 2 bases, with 0 bases remaining between them. CDR1 and CDR2 (germline): MNHEY, SVGEGT. The CDR3 loop is CASSYQETQYF. The CDR3 region has the DNA TGTGCCAGCAGTTACCAAGAGACCCAGTACTTC.

As for this clonotype: One end of the junction fails to match germline, which may point to a read error. The chain joins TRBV12-3 or TRBV12-4 to TRBJ2-5; D gene unclear. This CDR3 is 11 amino acids long. CDR3 in amino acids: CASRRQGTQYF. CDR3 DNA sequence: TGTGCCAGCAGACGTCAAGGGACCCAGTACTTC.

J is TRBJ1-1 and V is TRBV12-3 or TRBV12-4; no reliable D call. This CDR3 has 13 residues. The germline V and J ends were trimmed by 6 bases and 1 base, with 9 bases remaining between them. The CDR3: CASRAGWNTEAFF. The CDR3 nucleotides are TGTGCCAGCAGGGCCGGTTGGAACACTGAAGCTTTCTTT.

The chain joins TRBV6-5 to TRBJ2-3; D remains unclear. V gave up 6 bases and J gave up 2 bases, with 12 bases separating them. Germline V gene lookup returns CDR1 MNHEY and CDR2 SVGAGI. The CDR3 spans 14 residues. CDR3 in DNA: TGTGCCAGCAGGTTAATACTTACCACAGATACGCAGTATTTT. It codes for CASRLILTTDTQYF.

This clonotype was recorded many times. CDR3 region: CSAIIPGAHDGYTF. As DNA, the CDR3 is TGCAGTGCTATAATACCAGGCGCCCATGATGGCTACACCTTC. The V and J genes are TRBV20-1 and TRBJ1-2; D is ambiguous. V was shortened by 4 bases and J by 6 bases, with 18 bases between the two germline ends. The CDR3 has 14 amino acids. CDR1 is DFQATT, CDR2 SNEGSKA, per germline (reference sequence).

This clonotype was found a few times. This chain links TRBV7-8 with TRBJ2-3; D is unresolved. CDR3 length equals 16 residues. V gave up 2 bases and J gave up 2 bases, with 14 bases separating them. Germline V gene sequence: CDR1 SGHVS, CDR2 FQNEAQ. The CDR3 region is CASSLNAGWDTDTQYF. The CDR3 DNA reads TGTGCCAGCAGCTTAAATGCAGGATGGGACACAGATACGCAGTATTTT.

This clonotype came up a few times. This chain uses TRBV6-6 with TRBJ2-4; D remains unclear. The CDR3 covers 13 residues. The V gene lost 8 bases and the J gene lost 0 bases, with 8 bases spanning the gap. Germline V lookup: CDR1 MNHNY, CDR2 SVGAGI (reference sequence). The CDR3 bases are TGTGCCAGCCGGAATTTAGCCAAAAACATTCAGTACTTC. It codes for CASRNLAKNIQYF.

This clonotype showed up many times. The CDR3 loop is CATSRDAGTQPYNEQFF. DNA for the CDR3: TGTGCCACCAGCAGAGACGCAGGGACCCAACCGTACAATGAGCAGTTCTTC. The rearrangement joins TRBV15 to TRBJ2-1; D assignment may be TRBD1 or TRBD2 (5 bases each). There are 17 residues in the CDR3. The germline V gene encodes CDR1 LNHNV and CDR2 YYDKDF (reference sequence). Trimming left V 0 bases short and J 4 bases short, with 16 bases between.

This clonotype was observed many times. V usage is TRBV12-3 or TRBV12-4 and J usage is TRBJ2-1, with D unresolved. Trimming cost V 5 bases and J 5 bases, with 13 bases left between them. The CDR3 is 14 residues long. This CDR3 reads CASSTFVMNNEQFF. CDR3 DNA: TGTGCCAGCAGTACGTTTGTGATGAACAATGAGCAGTTCTTC.

The J gene is TRBJ1-1, the V gene TRBV7-2; possible D gene TRBD1, 5 bases. The CDR3 spans 16 residues. The V and J ends lost 5 bases and 4 bases respectively, with 20 bases between them. Germline V CDR1 and CDR2: SGHTA, FQGNSA. The CDR3 DNA is TGTGCCAGCAGCCCCCGCCGGACGGGGCGGGCCACTGAAGCTTTCTTT. Translated, it gives CASSPRRTGRATEAFF.

This clonotype was found a few times. The chain combines TRBV5-8 with TRBJ2-3; no reliable D call. Per the germline V gene, CDR1 is SGHTS and CDR2 is YDEGEE. V lost 1 base and J lost 0, with 9 bases in between. This CDR3 has 15 residues. CDR3 residues: CASSLLPYSTDTQYF. Written as DNA, the CDR3 is TGTGCCAGCAGCTTGCTTCCATATAGCACAGATACGCAGTATTTT.

The rearrangement uses TRBV4-1 and TRBJ1-5; D is undetermined. CDR3 length equals 16 residues. Germline V gene sequence: CDR1 MGHRA, CDR2 YSYEKL. The V and J ends lost 1 base and 0 bases respectively, with 10 bases between them. The CDR3 loop is CASSQGPILSNQPQHF. The DNA for the CDR3 is TGCGCCAGCAGCCAAGGACCCATCCTTAGCAATCAGCCCCAGCATTTT.

This clonotype was seen more than once but under ten times. The CDR3 coding sequence is TGTGCCAGCAGCTTATCCCCCATCAGATACACCGGGGAGCTGTTTTTT. This gives the protein CASSLSPIRYTGELFF. This chain joins TRBV7-2 and TRBJ2-2; no clear D. Trimming removed 2 bases from V and 3 bases from J, with 13 bases in between. The CDR3 is 16 amino acids. CDR1 SGHTA and CDR2 FQGNSA come from the germline V gene.

This chain uses TRBV4-1 with TRBJ1-2, with TRBD1 matching 8 bases. The germline gives CDR1 MGHRA, CDR2 YSYEKL. Germline trimming cut 2 bases from V and 6 bases from J; bases unmatched to any gene: 11. The CDR3 runs to 16 residues. The CDR3 DNA reads as TGCGCCAGCAGCCAACTGCGGGACAGGTATTTTGATGGCTACACCTTC. It codes for CASSQLRDRYFDGYTF.

This clonotype was found many times. The genes are TRBV7-3 and TRBJ2-1; the match to TRBD2 covers 8 bases. This CDR3 contains 14 residues. CDR1 and CDR2 from the germline V gene are SGHTA and FQGTGA. Trimming at V came to 3 bases and at J to 6 bases, leaving 4 bases not matched to a gene. CDR3 sequence reads: CASSFGLAGNEQFF. CDR3 DNA sequence: TGTGCCAGCAGCTTCGGACTAGCCGGCAATGAGCAGTTCTTC.

This clonotype has more than one count but fewer than ten. The chain couples TRBV28 to TRBJ2-4, with no clear D. V was pared by 6 bases and J by 2 bases, with 8 bases between. Germline values: CDR1 MDHEN, CDR2 SYDVKM. This CDR3 region has 13 residues. The CDR3 DNA follows: TGTGCCAGCAGAAACATATCCAAAAACATTCAGTACTTC. Protein: CASRNISKNIQYF. Full variable domain (remainder filled in from reference TRBV28 and TRBJ2-4): DVKVTQSSRYLVKRTGEKVFLECVQDMDHENMFWYRQDPGLGLRLIYFSYDVKMKEKGDIPEGYSVSREKKERFSLILESASTNQTSMYLCASRNISKNIQYFGAGTRLSVL.

This rearrangement joins TRBV5-1 to TRBJ2-1; unclear D gene. Germline values: CDR1 SGHRS, CDR2 YFSETQ. V lost 0 bases to trimming and J lost 9 bases, with 19 bases between them. This CDR3 spans 16 amino acids. The DNA for the CDR3 is TGCGCCAGCAGCTTGGCCCAATGGCCCTTTTCCAGTGAGCAGTTCTTC. It encodes CASSLAQWPFSSEQFF.

The rearrangement links TRBV6-2 or TRBV6-3 to TRBJ2-7; D is unclear. This CDR3 is built from 15 residues. The germline gives CDR1 MNHEY, CDR2 SVGEGT. V lost 2 bases, J lost 2 bases, and 13 bases lay in between. Written as DNA, the CDR3 is TGTGCCAGCAGTTACGGGATATTAGAGACCTACGAGCAGTACGTC. It yields the protein CASSYGILETYEQYV.

This clonotype was counted only a few times. The chain has TRBV20-1 and TRBJ1-1; 8 bases map to TRBD1. Trimming at V came to 0 bases and at J to 7 bases, leaving 4 bases not matched to a gene. The CDR3 runs 13 residues. Germline loops: CDR1 DFQATT, CDR2 SNEGSKA (reference sequence). DNA for the CDR3: TGCAGTGCTAGAGAGATACAGGGGGGTGAAGCTTTCTTT. It encodes CSAREIQGGEAFF.

CDR3: CSAIHGGASDTQYF. The CDR3 DNA sequence: TGCAGTGCCATCCACGGGGGGGCATCAGATACGCAGTATTTT. V and J are TRBV20-1 and TRBJ2-3, with TRBD2 matching 8 bases. V shed 6 bases, J shed 4 bases, and the junction held 9 bases outside the gene matches. CDR3 length equals 14 residues. Germline V CDR1 and CDR2: DFQATT, SNEGSKA (reference sequence).

This clonotype was seen only a few times. CDR3 sequence reads: CSATPDEAFF. The CDR3 DNA is TGCAGTGCTACCCCTGATGAAGCTTTCTTT. The rearrangement joins TRBV20-1 to TRBJ1-1; unclear D gene. Germline lookup yields CDR1 DFQATT and CDR2 SNEGSKA (reference sequence). This CDR3 spans 10 amino acids. V lost 4 bases, J lost 7 bases, and 7 bases lay in between.

This clonotype has more than one count but fewer than ten. The gene calls are TRBV10-3 and TRBJ1-1, with D possibly being TRBD1 (5 bases). V lost 6 bases to trimming and J lost 0 bases, with 11 bases between them. The germline V gene has CDR1 ENHRY and CDR2 SYGVKD. CDR3 size: 14 residues. The CDR3, as DNA: TGTGCCATCAGCAAGGACAAAATGAACACTGAAGCTTTCTTT. Translated, it gives CAISKDKMNTEAFF.